This T cell receptor (beta chain) was sequenced for a study of blood T cells in healthy people across ages. Study results and caveats: Older age went with lower TCR beta diversity per million T cells, in a roughly linear way.

The CDR3 is 17 residues long. Trimming removed 4 bases from V and 5 bases from J; junction bases left unmatched: 8. Germline assignment: CDR1 SGDLS and CDR2 YYNGEE. Concerning this clonotype itself: Its specificity is not known.

Each donor gave 9.5 to 10 milliliters of peripheral blood. Isolated PBMCs totaled at least 7 million in each sample. Then a second PCR, running roughly 7 to 11 cycles, was carried out with a sample-barcoded 5' primer and a J-beta primer mix. Each cDNA molecule, via a template-switch adaptor with 12 random nucleotides, was tagged. TCRdb independently ran MiXCR on the 5' RACE reads; one entry per CDR3 protein. The table records hundreds of thousands of distinct CDR3 sequences, about 42% of them present only once. Material: blood. The sequence was obtained from a man in his sixties in good health. The chain carries TRBV9 and TRBJ2-2, with TRBD2 matching 13 bases. The CDR3 loop is CASSSRLAGGQTGELFF. CDR3 DNA: TGTGCCAGCAGCTCCAGACTAGCGGGGGGTCAAACCGGGGAGCTGTTTTTT.